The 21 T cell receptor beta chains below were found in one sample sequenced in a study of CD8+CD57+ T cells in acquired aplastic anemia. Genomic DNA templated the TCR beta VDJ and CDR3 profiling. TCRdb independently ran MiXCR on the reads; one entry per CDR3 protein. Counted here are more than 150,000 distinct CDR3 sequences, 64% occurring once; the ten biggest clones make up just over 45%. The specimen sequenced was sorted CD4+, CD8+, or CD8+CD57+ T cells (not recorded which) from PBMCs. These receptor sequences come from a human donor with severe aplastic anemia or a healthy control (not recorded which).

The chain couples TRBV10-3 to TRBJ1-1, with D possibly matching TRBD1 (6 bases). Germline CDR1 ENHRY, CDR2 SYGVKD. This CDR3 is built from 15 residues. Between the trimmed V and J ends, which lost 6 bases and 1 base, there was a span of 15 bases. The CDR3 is CAIRNSGTSNTEAFF. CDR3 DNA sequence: TGTGCCATCAGGAATTCCGGGACATCGAACACTGAAGCTTTCTTT.

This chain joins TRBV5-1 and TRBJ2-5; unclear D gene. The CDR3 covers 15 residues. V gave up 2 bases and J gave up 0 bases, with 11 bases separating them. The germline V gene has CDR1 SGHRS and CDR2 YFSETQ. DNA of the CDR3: TGCGCCAGCAGCTTAGGCTTCTTCAACCAAGAGACCCAGTACTTC. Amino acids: CASSLGFFNQETQYF. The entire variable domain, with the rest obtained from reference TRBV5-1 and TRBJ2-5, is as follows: KAGVTQTPRYLIKTRGQQVTLSCSPISGHRSVSWYQQTPGQGLQFLFEYFSETQRNKGNFPGRFSGRQFSNSRSEMNVSTLELGDSALYLCASSLGFFNQETQYFGPGTRLLVL.

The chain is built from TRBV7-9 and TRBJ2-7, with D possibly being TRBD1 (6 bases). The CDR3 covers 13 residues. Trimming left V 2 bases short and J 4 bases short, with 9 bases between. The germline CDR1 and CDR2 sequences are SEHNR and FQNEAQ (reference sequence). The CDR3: CASSLKGGYEQYF. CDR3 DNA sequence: TGTGCCAGCAGCTTAAAAGGGGGTTACGAGCAGTACTTC.

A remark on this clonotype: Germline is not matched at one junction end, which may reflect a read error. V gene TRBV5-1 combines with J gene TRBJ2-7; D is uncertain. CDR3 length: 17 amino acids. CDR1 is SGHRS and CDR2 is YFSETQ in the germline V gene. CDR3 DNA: TGCGCCAGCAGCTTGGGATTGGTGGGATCACATTTCTACAAGCAGTACTTC. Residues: CASSLGLVGSHFYKQYF.

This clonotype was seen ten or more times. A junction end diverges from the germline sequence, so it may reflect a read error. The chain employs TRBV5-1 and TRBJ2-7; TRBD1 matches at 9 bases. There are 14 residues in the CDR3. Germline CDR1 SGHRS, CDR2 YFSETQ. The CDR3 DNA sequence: TGCGCCAGCAGCCTCTGGACAGGGGACTACAAGCAGTACTTC. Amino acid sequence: CASSLWTGDYKQYF.

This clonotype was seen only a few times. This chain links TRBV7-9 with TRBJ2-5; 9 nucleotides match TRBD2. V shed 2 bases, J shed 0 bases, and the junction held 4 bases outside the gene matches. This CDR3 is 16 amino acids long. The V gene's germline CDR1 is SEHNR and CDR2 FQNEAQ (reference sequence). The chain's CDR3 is CASSLQTSGYQETQYF. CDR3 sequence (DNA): TGTGCCAGCAGCTTACAGACTAGCGGATACCAAGAGACCCAGTACTTC.

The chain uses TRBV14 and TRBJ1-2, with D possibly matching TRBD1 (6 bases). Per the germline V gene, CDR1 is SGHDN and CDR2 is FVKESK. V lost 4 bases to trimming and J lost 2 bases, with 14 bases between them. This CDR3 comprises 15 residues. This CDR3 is CASSPRGLPNYGYTF. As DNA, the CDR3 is TGTGCCAGCAGCCCCCGGGGGCTTCCCAACTATGGCTACACCTTC.

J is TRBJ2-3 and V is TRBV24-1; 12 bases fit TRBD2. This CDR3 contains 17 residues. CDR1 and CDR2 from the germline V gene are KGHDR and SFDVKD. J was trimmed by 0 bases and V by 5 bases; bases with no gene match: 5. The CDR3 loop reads CATSAGTSGPSTDTQYF. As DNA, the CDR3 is TGTGCCACCAGTGCAGGGACTAGCGGGCCTAGCACAGATACGCAGTATTTT.

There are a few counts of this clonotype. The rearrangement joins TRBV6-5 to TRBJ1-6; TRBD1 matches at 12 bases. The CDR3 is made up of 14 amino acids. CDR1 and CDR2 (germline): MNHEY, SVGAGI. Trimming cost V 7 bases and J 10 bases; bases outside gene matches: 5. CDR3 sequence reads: CASTRDRGPSPLHF. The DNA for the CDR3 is TGTGCCAGCACCCGGGACAGGGGGCCATCACCCCTCCACTTT.

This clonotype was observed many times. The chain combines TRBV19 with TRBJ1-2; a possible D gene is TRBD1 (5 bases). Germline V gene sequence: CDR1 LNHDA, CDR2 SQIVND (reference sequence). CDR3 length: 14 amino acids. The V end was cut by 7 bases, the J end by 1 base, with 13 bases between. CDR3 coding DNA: TGTGCCAGTATCGGACACCGCCTTAACTATGGCTACACCTTC. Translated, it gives CASIGHRLNYGYTF.

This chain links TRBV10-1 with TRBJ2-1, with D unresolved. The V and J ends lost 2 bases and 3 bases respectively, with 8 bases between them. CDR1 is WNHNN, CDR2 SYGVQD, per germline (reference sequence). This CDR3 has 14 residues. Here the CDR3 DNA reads TGCGCCAGCAGTGAGCGCCAGTTCTACAATGAGCAGTTCTTC. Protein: CASSERQFYNEQFF.

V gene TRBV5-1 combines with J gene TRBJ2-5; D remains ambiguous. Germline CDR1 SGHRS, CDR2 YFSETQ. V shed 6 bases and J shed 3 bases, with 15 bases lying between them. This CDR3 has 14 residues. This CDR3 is CASTPSPGKETQYF. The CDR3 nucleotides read TGCGCCAGCACCCCGTCACCCGGAAAAGAGACCCAGTACTTC.

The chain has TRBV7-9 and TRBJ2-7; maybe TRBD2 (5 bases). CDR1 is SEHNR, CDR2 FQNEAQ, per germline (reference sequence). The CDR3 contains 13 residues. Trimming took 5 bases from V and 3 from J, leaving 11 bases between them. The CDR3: CASSPPAGYEQYF. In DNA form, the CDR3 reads TGTGCCAGCAGCCCCCCGGCGGGCTACGAGCAGTACTTC.

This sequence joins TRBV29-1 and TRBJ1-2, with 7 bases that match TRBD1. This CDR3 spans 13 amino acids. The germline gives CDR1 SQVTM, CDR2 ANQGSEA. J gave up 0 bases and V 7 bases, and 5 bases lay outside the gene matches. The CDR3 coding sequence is TGCAGCGGGGGGACAGATACTAACTATGGCTACACCTTC. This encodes CSGGTDTNYGYTF.

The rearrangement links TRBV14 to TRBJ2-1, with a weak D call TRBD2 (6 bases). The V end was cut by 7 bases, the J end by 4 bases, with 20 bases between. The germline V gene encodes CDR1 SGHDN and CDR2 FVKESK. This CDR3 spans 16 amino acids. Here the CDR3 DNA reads TGTGCCAGCACCCCCAGCGGGTTCTCCCCTTACAATGAGCAGTTCTTC. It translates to CASTPSGFSPYNEQFF.

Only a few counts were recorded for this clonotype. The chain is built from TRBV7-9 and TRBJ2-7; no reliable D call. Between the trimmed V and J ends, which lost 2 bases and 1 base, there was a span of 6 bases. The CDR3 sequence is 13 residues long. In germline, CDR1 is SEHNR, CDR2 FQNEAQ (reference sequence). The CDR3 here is CASSLFPSYEQYF. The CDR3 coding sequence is TGTGCCAGCAGCTTATTCCCTTCCTACGAGCAGTACTTC.

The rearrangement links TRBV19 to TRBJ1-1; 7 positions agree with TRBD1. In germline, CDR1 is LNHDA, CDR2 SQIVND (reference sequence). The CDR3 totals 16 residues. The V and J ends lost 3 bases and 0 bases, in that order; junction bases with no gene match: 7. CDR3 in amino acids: CASSIRTGTVNTEAFF. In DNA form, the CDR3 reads TGTGCCAGTAGTATCAGGACCGGGACAGTGAACACTGAAGCTTTCTTT.

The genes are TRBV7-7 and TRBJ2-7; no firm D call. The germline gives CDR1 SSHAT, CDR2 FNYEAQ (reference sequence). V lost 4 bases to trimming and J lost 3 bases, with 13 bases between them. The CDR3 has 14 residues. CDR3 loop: CASSSEPTFYEQYF. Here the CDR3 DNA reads TGTGCCAGCAGCTCAGAGCCTACGTTCTACGAGCAGTACTTC.

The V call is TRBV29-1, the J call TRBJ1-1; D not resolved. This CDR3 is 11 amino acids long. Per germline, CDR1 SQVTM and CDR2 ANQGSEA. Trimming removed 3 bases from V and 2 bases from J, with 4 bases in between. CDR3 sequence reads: CSVEDNTEAFF. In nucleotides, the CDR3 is TGCAGCGTTGAGGACAACACTGAAGCTTTCTTT.

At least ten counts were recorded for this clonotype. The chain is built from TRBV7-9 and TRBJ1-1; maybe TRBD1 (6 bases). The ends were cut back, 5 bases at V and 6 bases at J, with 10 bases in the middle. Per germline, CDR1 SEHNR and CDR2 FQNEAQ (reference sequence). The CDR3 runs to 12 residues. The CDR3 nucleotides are TGTGCCAGCAGCCCACAGGGTGCTGAAGCTTTCTTT. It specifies CASSPQGAEAFF.

The CDR3 here is CSASRTLGIQYF. DNA of the CDR3: TGCAGTGCTAGTAGGACACTTGGGATTCAGTACTTC. This chain uses TRBV20-1 with TRBJ2-4; possible D gene TRBD1, 5 bases. V gave up 3 bases and J gave up 10 bases, with 13 bases separating them. Germline CDR1 is DFQATT and CDR2 is SNEGSKA (reference sequence). The CDR3 extends over 12 amino acids.